This is a list of T cell receptor beta chains from one sample in a study of T cell responses to AZD1222 COVID-19 vaccine. The repertoire was sequenced with immunoSEQ multiplex PCR; TCRdb's copy has only in-frame clones and lacks some. The data contain around 100,000 clones, roughly nine tenths of them seen just once; the ten biggest clones take up around 2%. The source material was peripheral blood, sampled on day 0 of AZD1222 vaccination. The receptors were gathered from an adult in good health. Each CDR3 is given with its conserved first and last residue. A D gene is named only where the DNA matches it firmly. Only part of the rows carry a size: once, few, many, or a class if the clone is expanded.

- | TRBJ1-1 | - | TRBV5-4 | 16 | CASSSGWGQGNTEAFF | TGTGCCAGCAGCTCTGGATGGGGGCAGGGTAACACTGAAGCTTTCTTT
- | TRBJ1-2 | - | TRBV2 | 17 | CASSDLDVTPFNYGYTF | TGTGCCAGCAGTGACCTCGACGTCACTCCATTTAACTATGGCTACACCTTC
- | TRBJ2-7 | - | TRBV19 | 14 | CASSTQGIPYEQYF | TGTGCCAGTAGTACGCAGGGGATTCCCTACGAGCAGTACTTC
- | TRBJ2-3 | - | TRBV7-3 | 13 | CASSLTRADTQYF | TGTGCCAGCAGCTTAACGAGGGCGGATACGCAGTATTTT
- | TRBJ2-6 | - | TRBV11-1 | 15 | CASGKGGSGANVLTF | TGTGCCAGCGGCAAAGGGGGCTCTGGGGCCAACGTCCTGACTTTC
- | TRBJ1-4 | - | TRBV27 | 12 | CASSLWAGKLFF | TGTGCCAGCAGTTTATGGGCAGGGAAACTGTTTTTT
TRBD1 | TRBJ2-2 | - | TRBV7-6 | 16 | CASSSKGQGVAGELFF | TGTGCCAGCAGCTCAAAGGGACAGGGTGTCGCCGGGGAGCTGTTTTTT
TRBD1 | TRBJ1-6 | - | TRBV10-3 | 14 | CAISGTGDNSPLHF | TGTGCCATCAGTGGGACAGGGGATAATTCACCCCTCCACTTT
- | TRBJ2-3 | - | TRBV6-5 | 14 | CASSWGSPTDTQYF | TGTGCCAGCAGTTGGGGCAGCCCCACAGATACGCAGTATTTT
TRBD1 | TRBJ2-7 | once | TRBV4-1 | 15 | CASSHYRDRGNEQYF | TGCGCCAGCAGCCACTACCGGGACAGGGGTAACGAGCAGTACTTC